These 17 T cell receptor beta chains came from one sample sequenced in a study of T cell responses to AZD1222 COVID-19 vaccine. Profiling relied on immunoSEQ multiplex PCR, and the TCRdb table lists in-frame clones only, not all of them. Among some 120,000 clones listed, about nine tenths were seen once. The specimen was peripheral blood, collected on day 0 of AZD1222 vaccination. These receptors were collected from an adult in good health.

The chain is built from TRBV18 and TRBJ1-6; TRBD1 agrees at 9 bases. V shed 1 base, J shed 9 bases, and the junction held 4 bases outside the gene matches. This CDR3 has 15 residues. Germline V CDR1 and CDR2: KGHSH, LQKENI. CDR3 DNA: TGTGCCAGCTCACCACGGGACAGGGAAAGTTCACCCCTCCACTTT. Translation gives CASSPRDRESSPLHF.

This clone was seen just once. This chain connects TRBV7-2 to TRBJ2-2; a possible D gene is TRBD1 (7 bases). The V end lost 5 bases, the J end lost 6 bases, and 13 bases lay between the germline ends. Per the germline V gene, CDR1 is SGHTA and CDR2 is FQGNSA. The CDR3 is 14 residues long. The CDR3 DNA reads TGTGCCAGCAGCCATCCAGGGGGGTCCGGGGAGCTGTTTTTT. This gives the protein CASSHPGGSGELFF.

J is TRBJ1-3 and V is TRBV19, with D unclear. Trimming cost V 6 bases and J 4 bases, with 4 bases left between them. Germline-derived CDR1 and CDR2 are LNHDA and SQIVND (reference sequence). This CDR3 is 11 amino acids long. The CDR3 reads CASRTGNTIYF. The CDR3 DNA reads as TGTGCCAGTAGGACAGGAAACACCATATATTTT. The variable domain in full, with the rest retrieved from reference TRBV19 and TRBJ1-3, is DGGITQSPKYLFRKEGQNVTLSCEQNLNHDAMYWYRQDPGQGLRLIYYSQIVNDFQKGDIAEGYSVSREKKESFPLTVTSAQKNPTAFYLCASRTGNTIYFGEGSWLTVV.

The gene calls are TRBV24-1 and TRBJ1-2; maybe TRBD1 (5 bases). This CDR3 has 14 residues. Per germline, CDR1 KGHDR and CDR2 SFDVKD. V lost 7 bases and J lost 2, with 13 bases in between. The chain's CDR3 is CATSQPGRNYGYTF. DNA of the CDR3: TGTGCCACCAGCCAACCGGGACGGAACTATGGCTACACCTTC.

The chain is built from TRBV12-3 or TRBV12-4 and TRBJ2-1; unclear D gene. Trimming took 5 bases from V and 4 from J, leaving 9 bases between them. CDR3 length: 13 residues. The CDR3 region is CASSPLEYNEQFF. The CDR3 DNA reads as TGTGCCAGCAGTCCCCTAGAGTACAATGAGCAGTTCTTC.

The chain couples TRBV7-9 to TRBJ2-2; the D gene could be TRBD1 or TRBD2 (7 bases each). Trimming removed 6 bases from V and 0 bases from J, with 23 bases in between. The CDR3 sequence is 19 residues long. Germline V CDR1 and CDR2: SEHNR, FQNEAQ (reference sequence). The CDR3 loop reads CASRKGAGGSWTNTGELFF. DNA of the CDR3: TGTGCCAGCAGAAAGGGGGCTGGCGGGAGTTGGACGAACACCGGGGAGCTGTTTTTT.

Of note for this clone: One end of the junction varies from germline; a read error may be responsible. J is TRBJ1-4 and V is TRBV3-1 (or the pseudogene TRBV3-2); D uncertain. The CDR3 length is 13 residues. In germline, CDR1 is LGHDT, CDR2 YNNKEL (reference sequence). The CDR3 protein is CASSQDRRQMISF. Here the CDR3 DNA reads TGTGCCAGCAGCCAAGATCGGAGGCAGATGATATCTTTT.

This chain links TRBV29-1 with TRBJ2-1, with D possibly TRBD1 on 5 matching bases. V was trimmed by 0 bases and J by 0 bases, leaving 9 bases between them. This CDR3 spans 15 amino acids. Per germline, CDR1 SQVTM and CDR2 ANQGSEA. In nucleotides, the CDR3 is TGCAGCGTTGAAGATCAACAGGCCTCCTACAATGAGCAGTTCTTC. Its translation: CSVEDQQASYNEQFF.

The chain recombines TRBV19 with TRBJ1-3; D unresolved. V was shortened by 6 bases and J by 0 bases, with 6 bases between the two germline ends. CDR1 is LNHDA, CDR2 SQIVND, per germline (reference sequence). The CDR3 has 13 amino acids. The CDR3 nucleotides read TGTGCCAGTAGGGTGAGCTCTGGAAACACCATATATTTT. Translated: CASRVSSGNTIYF. Supplemented by reference TRBV19 and TRBJ1-3, the full variable domain reads DGGITQSPKYLFRKEGQNVTLSCEQNLNHDAMYWYRQDPGQGLRLIYYSQIVNDFQKGDIAEGYSVSREKKESFPLTVTSAQKNPTAFYLCASRVSSGNTIYFGEGSWLTVV.

As DNA, the CDR3 is TGCGCCAGCAGCTTGGATGGGACAGGGAGCGAGCAGTACTTC. Translated, it gives CASSLDGTGSEQYF. The gene calls are TRBV5-1 and TRBJ2-7; 9 nucleotides match TRBD1. Germline CDR1 and CDR2: SGHRS and YFSETQ. V was pared by 0 bases and J by 6 bases, with 4 bases of the junction left unmatched. The length of the CDR3 is 14 residues.

CDR3 sequence (DNA): TGTGCCAGCAGCGTGAACTACGAGCAGTACTTC. It translates to CASSVNYEQYF. The rearrangement links TRBV9 to TRBJ2-7; D is unclear. Per germline, CDR1 SGDLS and CDR2 YYNGEE. Trimming left V 2 bases short and J 3 bases short, with 3 bases between. The length of the CDR3 is 11 residues.

The CDR3 is CASSLDRGSYEQYF. The CDR3 bases are TGTGCCAGCAGCTTGGACCGGGGCTCCTACGAGCAGTACTTC. This chain connects TRBV5-8 to TRBJ2-7; D may be TRBD2 (5 bases). The V end lost 0 bases, the J end lost 0 bases, and 7 bases lay between the germline ends. The length of the CDR3 is 14 residues. Germline CDR1 reads SGHTS; CDR2 reads YDEGEE.

The chain combines TRBV19 with TRBJ1-2; the D gene is possibly TRBD1 (5 bases). With 5 bases removed from V and 4 bases from J, the gap between germline ends came to 20 bases. Germline V CDR1 and CDR2: LNHDA, SQIVND (reference sequence). CDR3 length: 16 residues. The chain's CDR3 is CASSRGFPGPIYGYTF. DNA of the CDR3: TGTGCCAGTAGTCGTGGGTTTCCGGGACCCATCTATGGCTACACCTTC. Full variable domain (rest looked up from reference TRBV19 and TRBJ1-2): DGGITQSPKYLFRKEGQNVTLSCEQNLNHDAMYWYRQDPGQGLRLIYYSQIVNDFQKGDIAEGYSVSREKKESFPLTVTSAQKNPTAFYLCASSRGFPGPIYGYTFGSGTRLTVV.

The chain joins TRBV28 to TRBJ1-1, with D possibly matching TRBD1 (6 bases). The germline V gene has CDR1 MDHEN and CDR2 SYDVKM. The CDR3 runs to 14 residues. Trimming shortened V by 7 bases and J by 0 bases, and 12 bases separated the two germline ends. CDR3 DNA: TGTGCCAGCACCCAAGGGGGGGTGAACACTGAAGCTTTCTTT. This translates into CASTQGGVNTEAFF.

The chain joins TRBV28 to TRBJ2-1; no clear D. The V gene's germline CDR1 is MDHEN and CDR2 SYDVKM. The CDR3 covers 14 residues. Trimming took 5 bases from V and 0 from J, leaving 8 bases between them. CDR3 region: CASSVNLSYNEQFF. The DNA for the CDR3 is TGTGCCAGCAGTGTCAATCTCTCCTACAATGAGCAGTTCTTC. The whole variable domain, filled in from reference TRBV28 and TRBJ2-1, reads DVKVTQSSRYLVKRTGEKVFLECVQDMDHENMFWYRQDPGLGLRLIYFSYDVKMKEKGDIPEGYSVSREKKERFSLILESASTNQTSMYLCASSVNLSYNEQFFGPGTRLTVL.

This clone came up once. The rearrangement links TRBV2 to TRBJ2-3, with 10 positions matching TRBD2. Germline V CDR1 and CDR2: SNHLY, FYNNEI. J gave up 10 bases and V 10 bases, and 5 bases lay outside the gene matches. This CDR3 has 11 amino acids. CDR3 sequence: CATPAGGAQYF. CDR3 coding DNA: TGTGCCACCCCAGCGGGGGGGGCGCAGTATTTT.

The genes are TRBV18 and TRBJ1-1, with D unclear. The ends were cut back, 8 bases at V and 0 bases at J, with 4 bases in the middle. CDR3 length: 11 amino acids. CDR1 and CDR2 from the germline V gene are KGHSH and LQKENI. CDR3 nucleotide sequence: TGTGCCAGCCCCATGAACACTGAAGCTTTCTTT. This gives the protein CASPMNTEAFF.